This TCR beta chain comes out of a study of blood T cells in healthy people across ages. Study results and limitations: It was held that diversity estimates obtained from one million T cells represented underestimates.

Trimming shortened V by 8 bases and J by 7 bases, and 11 bases separated the two germline ends. Per the germline V gene, CDR1 is SGHTA and CDR2 is FQGNSA. This CDR3 contains 11 residues. Points on this clonotype: Its antigen is still unknown.

A second PCR of about 6 to 11 cycles used a sample-barcoded 5' primer and a J-beta primer mix. Sequencing yielded, for each sample, at least 3 million paired-end reads carrying CDR3. TCRdb reanalysed the 5' RACE reads using MiXCR and keeps one entry per CDR3 protein. This sample has fewer than 600,000 distinct CDR3 sequences, with over 25% found just once. These data also featured in a second study, about T cells of mothers and their children. This second study says: Whether pairs are related or unrelated, thymic selection shapes their TCR recombination output in much the same way.

This rearrangement joins TRBV7-2 to TRBJ2-5; D is possibly TRBD2 (5 bases). Sequenced input: blood. This TCR derives from a boy between 2 and 10 years old in good health. Here the CDR3 reads CASFWSGTQYF. In DNA form, the CDR3 reads TGTGCCAGCTTCTGGAGCGGGACCCAGTACTTC.